This T cell receptor (beta chain) was observed in a study of shared clonotypes between healthy human individuals. Across the study: A donor's plate count was three for CD4 naive and three for CD4 memory; CD8 naive had two and CD8 memory one.

As concerns this clone: Its antigen is still unknown.

The CDR3 consists of 15 residues. J was trimmed by 4 bases and V by 4 bases; bases with no gene match: 7. Germline V gives CDR1 ENHRY, CDR2 SYGVKD. Study outcomes and limitations: For sorted subsets, rarefaction showed incomplete sequencing despite large depth.

The data were produced by immunoSEQ multiplex PCR, yet TCRdb's version contains in-frame clones alone and is incomplete. The sample gives around 370,000 clones, 96% of which show up once; 0.32% is in the top ten. CCR7-negative CD45RA+ TemRA cells were combined with CD45RO+ cells to form CD8 memory. Sample: memory CD8+ T cells sorted from blood. The subset is: CD45RO+ cells pooled with CCR7-negative TemRA cells. The clonotype comes from a man under 40 in good health. The V gene is TRBV10-3, the J gene TRBJ2-3, with 8 bases matching TRBD2. CDR3: CAISGTSTVADTQYF. In DNA form, the CDR3 reads TGTGCCATCAGTGGGACTAGCACTGTGGCAGATACGCAGTATTTT.